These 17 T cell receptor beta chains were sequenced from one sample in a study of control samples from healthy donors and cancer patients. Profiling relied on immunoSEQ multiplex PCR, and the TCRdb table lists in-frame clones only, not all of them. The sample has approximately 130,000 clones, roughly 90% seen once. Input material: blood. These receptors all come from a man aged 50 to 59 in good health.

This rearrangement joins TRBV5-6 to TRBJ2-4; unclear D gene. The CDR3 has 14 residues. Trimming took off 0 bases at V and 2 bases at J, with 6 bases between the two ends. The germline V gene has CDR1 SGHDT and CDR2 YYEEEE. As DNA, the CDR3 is TGTGCCAGCAGCTTGGAGGGTACCAAAAACATTCAGTACTTC. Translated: CASSLEGTKNIQYF.

In nucleotides, the CDR3 is TGTGCCAGCAGCTTTGGAGGTCGGGGTAGCAATCAGCCCCAGCATTTT. Its protein is CASSFGGRGSNQPQHF. The genes are TRBV7-2 and TRBJ1-5; unclear D gene. This CDR3 is built from 16 residues. Trimming took 3 bases from V and 0 from J, leaving 12 bases between them. Per germline, CDR1 SGHTA and CDR2 FQGNSA. Variable domain in full (rest from reference TRBV7-2 and TRBJ1-5): GAGVSQSPSNKVTEKGKDVELRCDPISGHTALYWYRQSLGQGLEFLIYFQGNSAPDKSGLPSDRFSAERTGGSVSTLTIQRTQQEDSAVYLCASSFGGRGSNQPQHFGDGTRLSIL.

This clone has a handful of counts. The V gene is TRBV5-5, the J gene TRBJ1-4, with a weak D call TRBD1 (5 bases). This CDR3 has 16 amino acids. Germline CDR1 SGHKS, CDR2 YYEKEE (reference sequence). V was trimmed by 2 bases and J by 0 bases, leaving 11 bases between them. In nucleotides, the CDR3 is TGTGCCAGCAGCTTAGGTGACAGCTCAACTAATGAAAAACTGTTTTTT. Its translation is CASSLGDSSTNEKLFF. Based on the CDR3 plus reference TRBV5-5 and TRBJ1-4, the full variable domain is DAGVTQSPTHLIKTRGQQVTLRCSPISGHKSVSWYQQVLGQGPQFIFQYYEKEERGRGNFPDRFSARQFPNYSSELNVNALLLGDSALYLCASSLGDSSTNEKLFFGSGTQLSVL.

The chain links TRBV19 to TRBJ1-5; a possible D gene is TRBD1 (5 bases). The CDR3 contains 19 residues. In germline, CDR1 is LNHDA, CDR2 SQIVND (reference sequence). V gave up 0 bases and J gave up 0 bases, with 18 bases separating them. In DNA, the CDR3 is TGTGCCAGTAGTATAGATCCCTACGCAGGGAGATTTAGCAATCAGCCCCAGCATTTT. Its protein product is CASSIDPYAGRFSNQPQHF.

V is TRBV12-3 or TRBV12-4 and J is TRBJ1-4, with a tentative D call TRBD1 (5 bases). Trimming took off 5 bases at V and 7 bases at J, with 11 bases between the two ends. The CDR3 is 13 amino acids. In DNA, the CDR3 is TGTGCCAGCAGTCGGGGGAGGCGTGAAAAACTGTTTTTT. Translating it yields CASSRGRREKLFF.

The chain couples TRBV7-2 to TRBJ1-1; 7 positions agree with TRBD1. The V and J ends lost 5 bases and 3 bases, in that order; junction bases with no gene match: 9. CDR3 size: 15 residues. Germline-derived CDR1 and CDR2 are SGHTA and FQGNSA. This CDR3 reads CASSQSQGVYTEAFF. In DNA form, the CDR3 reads TGTGCCAGCAGCCAATCCCAGGGGGTTTACACTGAAGCTTTCTTT. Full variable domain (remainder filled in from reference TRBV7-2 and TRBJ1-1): GAGVSQSPSNKVTEKGKDVELRCDPISGHTALYWYRQSLGQGLEFLIYFQGNSAPDKSGLPSDRFSAERTGGSVSTLTIQRTQQEDSAVYLCASSQSQGVYTEAFFGQGTRLTVV.

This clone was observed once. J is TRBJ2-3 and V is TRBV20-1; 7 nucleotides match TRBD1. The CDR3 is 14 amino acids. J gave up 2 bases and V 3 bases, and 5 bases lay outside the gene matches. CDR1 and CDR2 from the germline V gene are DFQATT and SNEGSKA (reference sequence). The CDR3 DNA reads TGCAGTGCTAGTGGCGGACAGGCCACAGATACGCAGTATTTT. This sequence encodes CSASGGQATDTQYF.

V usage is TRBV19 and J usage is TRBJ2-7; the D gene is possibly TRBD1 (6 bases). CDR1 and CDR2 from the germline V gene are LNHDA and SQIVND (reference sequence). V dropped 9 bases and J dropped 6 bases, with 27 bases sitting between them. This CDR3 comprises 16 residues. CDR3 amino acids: CARMTHATGFGAEQYF. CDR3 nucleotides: TGTGCCAGGATGACCCACGCTACAGGGTTCGGTGCCGAGCAGTACTTC. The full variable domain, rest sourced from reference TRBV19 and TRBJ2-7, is DGGITQSPKYLFRKEGQNVTLSCEQNLNHDAMYWYRQDPGQGLRLIYYSQIVNDFQKGDIAEGYSVSREKKESFPLTVTSAQKNPTAFYLCARMTHATGFGAEQYFGPGTRLTVT.

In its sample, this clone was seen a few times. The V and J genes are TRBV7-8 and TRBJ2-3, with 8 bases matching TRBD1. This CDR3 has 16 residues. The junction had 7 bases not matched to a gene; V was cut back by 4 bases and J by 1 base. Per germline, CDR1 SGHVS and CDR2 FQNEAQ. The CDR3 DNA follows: TGTGCCAGCAGCTCGAGAGACAGGGGAGGCACAGATACGCAGTATTTT. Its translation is CASSSRDRGGTDTQYF.

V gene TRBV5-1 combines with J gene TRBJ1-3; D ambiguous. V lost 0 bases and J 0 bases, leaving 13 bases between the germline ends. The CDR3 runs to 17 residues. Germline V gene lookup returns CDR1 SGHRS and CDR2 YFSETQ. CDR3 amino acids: CASSLGSAEVSGNTIYF. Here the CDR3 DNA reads TGCGCCAGCAGCTTGGGTTCAGCCGAAGTCTCTGGAAACACCATATATTTT.

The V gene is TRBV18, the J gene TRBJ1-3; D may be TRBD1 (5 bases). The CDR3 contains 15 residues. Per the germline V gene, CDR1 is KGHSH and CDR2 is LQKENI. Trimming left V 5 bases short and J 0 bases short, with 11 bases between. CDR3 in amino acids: CASSAGTVSGNTIYF. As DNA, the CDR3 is TGTGCCAGCTCAGCTGGGACCGTCTCTGGAAACACCATATATTTT.

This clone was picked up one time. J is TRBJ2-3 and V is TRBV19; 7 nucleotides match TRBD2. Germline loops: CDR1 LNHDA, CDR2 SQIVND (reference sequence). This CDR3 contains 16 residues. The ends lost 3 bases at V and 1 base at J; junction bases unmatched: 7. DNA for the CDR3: TGTGCCAGTAGTATCGGCGGGAGTAGGGGCACAGATACGCAGTATTTT. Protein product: CASSIGGSRGTDTQYF.

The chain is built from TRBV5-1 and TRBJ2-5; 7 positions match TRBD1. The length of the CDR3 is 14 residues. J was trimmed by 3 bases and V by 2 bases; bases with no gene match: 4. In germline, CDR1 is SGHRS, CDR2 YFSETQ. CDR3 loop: CASSFNGQEETQYF. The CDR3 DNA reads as TGCGCCAGCAGCTTTAACGGACAGGAAGAGACCCAGTACTTC.

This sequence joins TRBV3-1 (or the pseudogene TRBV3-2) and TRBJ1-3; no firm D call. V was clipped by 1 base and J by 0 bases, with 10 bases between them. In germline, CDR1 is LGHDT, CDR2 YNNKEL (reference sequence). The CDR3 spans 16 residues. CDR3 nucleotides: TGTGCCAGCAGCCAAGCCCAAGGCCTCTCTGGAAACACCATATATTTT. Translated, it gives CASSQAQGLSGNTIYF.

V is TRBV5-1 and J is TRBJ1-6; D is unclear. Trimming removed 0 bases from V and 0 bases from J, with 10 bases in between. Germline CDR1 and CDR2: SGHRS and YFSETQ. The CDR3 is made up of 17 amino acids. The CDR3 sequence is CASSLEQLSSYNSPLHF. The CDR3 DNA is TGCGCCAGCAGCTTGGAACAGTTGAGCTCCTATAATTCACCCCTCCACTTT. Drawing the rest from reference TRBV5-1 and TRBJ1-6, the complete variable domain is KAGVTQTPRYLIKTRGQQVTLSCSPISGHRSVSWYQQTPGQGLQFLFEYFSETQRNKGNFPGRFSGRQFSNSRSEMNVSTLELGDSALYLCASSLEQLSSYNSPLHFGNGTRLTVT.

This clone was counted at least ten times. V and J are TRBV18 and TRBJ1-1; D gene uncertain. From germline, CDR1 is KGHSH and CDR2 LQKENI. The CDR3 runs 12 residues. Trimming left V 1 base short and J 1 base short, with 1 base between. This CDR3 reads CASSPQNTEAFF. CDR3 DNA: TGTGCCAGCTCACCACAGAACACTGAAGCTTTCTTT.

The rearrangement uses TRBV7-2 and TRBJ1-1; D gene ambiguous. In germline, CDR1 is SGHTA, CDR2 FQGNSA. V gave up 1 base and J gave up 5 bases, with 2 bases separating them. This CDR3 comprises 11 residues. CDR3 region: CASSLGTEAFF. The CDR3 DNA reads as TGTGCCAGCAGCTTAGGGACTGAAGCTTTCTTT.